This entry lists 25 T cell receptor beta chains sequenced from one sample in a study of T cells after yellow fever vaccination. Using its own MiXCR run on the 5' RACE reads, TCRdb lists one record per CDR3 protein. The repertoire consists of roughly 340,000 distinct CDR3 sequences, with 3% to 4.5% occurring once and the leading ten covering more than 20%. The sample here was PBMCs, taken 5 days after the yellow fever booster vaccination. These receptors all stem from a man aged 18 to 29 who received the YFV17D yellow fever vaccine.

This clonotype has at least ten counts. The chain links TRBV6-5 to TRBJ2-7; D is uncertain. Looked up from germline, CDR1 is MNHEY and CDR2 is SVGAGI. The CDR3 extends over 13 amino acids. V lost 7 bases, J lost 1 base, and 11 bases lay in between. CDR3 DNA: TGTGCCAGCACCTCCGGGCTTTCCTACGAGCAGTACTTC. Protein product: CASTSGLSYEQYF.

This clonotype was recorded at least ten times. The chain carries TRBV18 and TRBJ2-7, with TRBD1 matching 9 bases. The V segment lost 3 bases and the J segment 3 bases; nucleotides outside the gene matches: 3. Germline V lookup: CDR1 KGHSH, CDR2 LQKENI. This CDR3 is built from 14 residues. The CDR3 sequence: CASSPSGQGYEQYF. The CDR3 coding sequence is TGTGCCAGCTCACCTTCGGGACAGGGCTACGAGCAGTACTTC.

This clonotype was seen more than once but under ten times. The J gene is TRBJ1-1, the V gene TRBV4-3; 8 nucleotides line up with TRBD1. The CDR3 totals 15 residues. Per the germline V gene, CDR1 is LGHNA and CDR2 is YSLEER. Trimming cost V 2 bases and J 5 bases; bases outside gene matches: 7. In DNA form, the CDR3 reads TGCGCCAGCAGCCAAACCGGACAGGGAGGGACTGAAGCTTTCTTT. It specifies CASSQTGQGGTEAFF.

J is TRBJ2-1 and V is TRBV11-3; a possible D gene is TRBD1 (6 bases). Trimming took 1 base from V and 6 from J, leaving 16 bases between them. From germline, CDR1 is SGHNT and CDR2 YENEEA. The length of the CDR3 is 16 residues. The CDR3 DNA reads TGTGCCAGCAGCTTAGTTGGTCGTGGCAGGGGCAATGAGCAGTTCTTC. Residues: CASSLVGRGRGNEQFF.

This clonotype was detected a few times. This chain uses TRBV27 with TRBJ1-4; D gene uncertain. This CDR3 comprises 15 residues. In germline, CDR1 is MNHEY, CDR2 SMNVEV (reference sequence). The V end lost 3 bases, the J end lost 0 bases, and 8 bases lay between the germline ends. CDR3 residues: CASSLTSSTNEKLFF. The CDR3 DNA reads as TGTGCCAGCAGTTTGACTTCCTCAACTAATGAAAAACTGTTTTTT.

The chain uses TRBV20-1 and TRBJ1-2; maybe TRBD1 (5 bases). Germline CDR1 reads DFQATT; CDR2 reads SNEGSKA (reference sequence). There are 14 residues in the CDR3. V was trimmed by 4 bases and J by 7 bases, leaving 19 bases between them. CDR3 protein: CSAKGLLFSGGYTF. The CDR3 nucleotides are TGCAGTGCTAAGGGACTGCTTTTTAGTGGTGGCTACACCTTC.

Many counts were recorded for this clonotype. The chain employs TRBV5-5 and TRBJ1-4, with D possibly being TRBD1 (5 bases). The CDR3 contains 14 residues. V was pared by 6 bases and J by 1 base, with 10 bases between. Germline CDR1 SGHKS, CDR2 YYEKEE (reference sequence). The CDR3: CASTLRGTNEKLFF. The DNA for the CDR3 is TGTGCCAGCACATTAAGGGGAACTAATGAAAAACTGTTTTTT.

This clonotype was counted many times. CDR3 DNA: TGCGCCAGCAGCCAAGAAACGGACAGGGGGCTTTACCTCAATCAGCCCCAGCATTTT. Translated: CASSQETDRGLYLNQPQHF. V is TRBV4-1 and J is TRBJ1-5; 11 nucleotides align to TRBD1. Germline V gene sequence: CDR1 MGHRA, CDR2 YSYEKL. The CDR3 covers 19 residues. V was pared by 0 bases and J by 3 bases, with 10 bases of the junction left unmatched.

This rearrangement joins TRBV7-2 to TRBJ2-1, with TRBD1 matching over 9 bases. CDR1 and CDR2 (germline): SGHTA, FQGNSA. CDR3 size: 15 residues. V was pared by 5 bases and J by 6 bases, with 8 bases of the junction left unmatched. CDR3 loop: CASSARTGDVNEQFF. CDR3 coding DNA: TGTGCCAGCAGCGCCCGGACAGGGGACGTCAATGAGCAGTTCTTC.

The chain employs TRBV12-3 or TRBV12-4 and TRBJ1-2; maybe TRBD1 (5 bases). This CDR3 is 14 amino acids long. The ends were cut back, 7 bases at V and 7 bases at J, with 19 bases in the middle. The CDR3 loop is CASTRRGAQGGYTF. The CDR3 DNA is TGTGCCAGCACTCGGAGGGGAGCCCAGGGTGGCTACACCTTC.

There are a few counts of this clonotype. The chain has TRBV7-6 and TRBJ2-3; D is unclear. From germline, CDR1 is SGHVS and CDR2 FNYEAQ. Between the trimmed V and J ends, which lost 2 bases and 7 bases, there was a span of 25 bases. The CDR3 has 18 residues. CDR3 amino acids: CASSLIRLAPVVSNTQYF. CDR3 DNA sequence: TGTGCCAGCAGCTTAATACGCCTGGCCCCGGTGGTCTCGAATACGCAGTATTTT.

There are a few counts of this clonotype. The gene calls are TRBV29-1 and TRBJ1-3; D remains ambiguous. Germline V gene lookup returns CDR1 SQVTM and CDR2 ANQGSEA. V was clipped by 3 bases and J by 3 bases, with 3 bases between them. The CDR3 is 11 amino acids. CDR3 DNA: TGCAGCGTTGAGTTTGGAAACACCATATATTTT. Translated: CSVEFGNTIYF.

This clonotype turned up a few times. This chain connects TRBV5-1 to TRBJ2-7; weak D call: TRBD1 (6 bases). V lost 4 bases, J lost 0 bases, and 14 bases lay in between. This CDR3 is 15 amino acids long. The germline CDR1 and CDR2 sequences are SGHRS and YFSETQ. Written as DNA, the CDR3 is TGCGCCAGCAGCCTCCGACGGACAGACTCCTACGAGCAGTACTTC. Translating gives CASSLRRTDSYEQYF.

This clonotype has ten or more counts. The rearrangement joins TRBV7-3 to TRBJ2-4, with 10 bases fitting TRBD1. J gave up 7 bases and V 5 bases, and 8 bases lay outside the gene matches. In germline, CDR1 is SGHTA, CDR2 FQGTGA. The length of the CDR3 is 15 residues. The CDR3 loop reads CASSQDRGVDNIQYF. In DNA form, the CDR3 reads TGTGCCAGCAGCCAGGACAGGGGGGTCGACAACATTCAGTACTTC.

This rearrangement joins TRBV7-2 to TRBJ2-2; D remains unclear. This CDR3 is 14 amino acids long. Trimming removed 4 bases from V and 1 base from J, with 7 bases in between. Germline lookup yields CDR1 SGHTA and CDR2 FQGNSA. Written as DNA, the CDR3 is TGTGCCAGCAGCTCTTCAGGGAACACCGGGGAGCTGTTTTTT. Its translation: CASSSSGNTGELFF.

This clonotype has more than one count but fewer than ten. CDR3 residues: CASSLQRAQETQYF. CDR3 nucleotides: TGTGCCAGCAGCTTACAAAGGGCCCAAGAGACCCAGTACTTC. The chain carries TRBV7-2 and TRBJ2-5, with D hard to call. CDR1 and CDR2 from the germline V gene are SGHTA and FQGNSA. V gave up 2 bases and J gave up 1 base, with 8 bases separating them. The CDR3 runs 14 residues.

This clonotype was seen many times. The rearrangement joins TRBV29-1 to TRBJ2-1, with D tentatively TRBD1 (5 bases). V lost 6 bases and J lost 9, with 9 bases in between. Germline assignment: CDR1 SQVTM and CDR2 ANQGSEA. The CDR3 is 10 residues long. The DNA for the CDR3 is TGCAGCGTAGACCAGGGTGAGCAGTTCTTC. Protein: CSVDQGEQFF.

The DNA for the CDR3 is TGTGCCAGTAGTATCGGACGCTGGGAGACCCAGTACTTC. It translates to CASSIGRWETQYF. The chain couples TRBV19 to TRBJ2-5; D uncertain. Germline-derived CDR1 and CDR2 are LNHDA and SQIVND (reference sequence). V was cut by 3 bases and J by 5 bases, with 10 bases left in between. The CDR3 extends over 13 amino acids.

The sample holds many counts of this clonotype. J is TRBJ1-1 and V is TRBV5-1; possibly TRBD1 for D (5 bases). This CDR3 contains 14 residues. V was shortened by 2 bases and J by 6 bases, with 14 bases between the two germline ends. Germline CDR1 SGHRS, CDR2 YFSETQ. Here the CDR3 DNA reads TGCGCCAGCAGCTTCCTAGGGGATGGAGCTGAAGCTTTCTTT. Protein: CASSFLGDGAEAFF.

This clonotype was seen only a few times. The gene calls are TRBV7-2 and TRBJ2-2; a possible D gene is TRBD2 (5 bases). CDR1 and CDR2 from the germline V gene are SGHTA and FQGNSA. V lost 0 bases, J lost 6 bases, and 11 bases lay in between. The CDR3 is 15 residues long. CDR3 coding DNA: TGTGCCAGCAGCTTAGCACCCGGGGTCCCCGGGGAGCTGTTTTTT. Protein sequence: CASSLAPGVPGELFF.

The table lists this clonotype with a few counts. The gene calls are TRBV7-2 and TRBJ1-3, with TRBD1 matching 11 bases. The CDR3 is 15 amino acids. J lost 4 bases, V lost 5 bases, and 4 bases had no gene match. CDR1 and CDR2 from the germline V gene are SGHTA and FQGNSA. The CDR3 region is CASSRGTGGGNTIYF. The DNA of the CDR3 is TGTGCCAGCAGCCGTGGGACAGGGGGAGGAAACACCATATATTTT.

This clonotype was observed a handful of times. This sequence joins TRBV4-1 and TRBJ2-5; D might be TRBD2 (6 bases). Germline V gene sequence: CDR1 MGHRA, CDR2 YSYEKL. CDR3 length: 17 amino acids. Trimming took 1 base from V and 7 from J, leaving 22 bases between them. CDR3 amino acids: CASSQGGATRGPGTQYF. The CDR3 DNA is TGCGCCAGCAGCCAAGGCGGGGCCACACGGGGACCGGGGACCCAGTACTTC.

The J gene is TRBJ2-3, the V gene TRBV18; D remains ambiguous. Germline V lookup: CDR1 KGHSH, CDR2 LQKENI. This CDR3 has 13 residues. V shed 2 bases and J shed 4 bases, with 7 bases lying between them. The CDR3 reads CASSPSLPDTQYF. CDR3 sequence (DNA): TGTGCCAGCTCACCATCCCTCCCAGATACGCAGTATTTT.

The chain uses TRBV6-2 or TRBV6-3 and TRBJ1-1, with D hard to call. Deletions cut 0 bases from V and 5 bases from J, with 13 bases between. This CDR3 contains 15 residues. The germline V gene encodes CDR1 MNHEY and CDR2 SVGEGT. The CDR3 region is CASSYSIWGDTEAFF. DNA for the CDR3: TGTGCCAGCAGTTACTCGATTTGGGGAGATACTGAAGCTTTCTTT.

This clonotype has a handful of counts. The gene calls are TRBV2 and TRBJ1-2; D remains unclear. Trimming took off 8 bases at V and 4 bases at J, with 8 bases between the two ends. Germline CDR1 is SNHLY and CDR2 is FYNNEI. The CDR3 has 11 amino acids. CDR3 bases: TGTGCCAGCTCACAACTCTATGGCTACACCTTC. It is translated as CASSQLYGYTF.